This T cell receptor beta chain is from a study of identical twins (dated by TCRdb to between 2015 and 2016). With respect to the entire study: To test whether fetal clonotypes persist, this study deep-sequenced TCR alpha and beta repertoires from monozygotic twins, from unrelated adults of various ages, and from cord blood. To rule out contamination, the twin experiments were replicated at different times with different library preparation protocols. General study outcomes and caveats: Fewer insertions were carried by abundant cord blood beta clonotypes; a weaker similar trend was observed in young adult naive repertoires, while no such trend was observed in memory repertoires. Compared with coincidental sharing between unrelated individuals, out-of-frame TCR alpha sequences shared between twins had an excess of sequences with low generation probability. The excess sharing between twins in beta out-of-frame sequences was weaker because fewer shared sequences reduced the signal-to-noise ratio. Invariant T cells such as MAIT and iNKT could partly confound zero-insertion analyses, although diverse VJ usage argued against such confounding for most clonotypes. Because the same donors could not be followed over many years, conclusions were based on cross-sectional statistical analysis. In monozygotic twins, out-of-frame TCR alpha sharing was systematically underestimated by recombination models, although the models agreed with sharing between unrelated individuals.

The library was made by 5' RACE. TCRdb names Illumina HiSeq 2000 as the instrument used. A universal primer binding site was added through template switching, and the final cDNA carried a unique molecular identifier so that TCR cDNA molecules could be counted accurately. First-strand cDNA for TCR alpha and beta chains was synthesized from specific primers in the conserved constant-segment region. Each cDNA library was double barcoded, with a SMART-Mk sample barcode plus Illumina barcodes, to control for contamination. Two successive PCR steps introduced TruSeq adapter sequences along with Illumina sample barcodes. Sequencing of the TCR alpha and beta cDNA libraries was done on the Illumina HiSeq platform using custom primers. The authors' pipeline ran thus. MiGEC was used to process raw reads and extract unique molecular identifiers, and MiXCR was used to find CDR3 positions. For each individual, recombination models were inferred using an EM algorithm with the repgenHMM and IGoR tools. The tcR package in R was used for shared clonotype analysis, with sharing normalized by the product of cloneset sizes. To study raw recombination free of thymic and clonal selection effects, out-of-frame nonproductive sequences were analyzed. Through fastp at Q25 and MiXCR, TCRdb rebuilt clones from the public reads, retaining in-frame beta chains. Rows are unified per CDR3 protein, each entry keeping the most common DNA and genes. The V and J calls were not made by the authors but by TCRdb's processing. The sample yields 1.5 million to 2 million distinct CDR3 sequences; about 31% were counted once. The ten largest clones capture 0.27% of the sample.

This clonotype showed up just a few times. No antigen is known for it. No qualities accompany the bases; no much larger clone lies one base away. In the germline V gene, CDR1 corresponds to SGHTA and CDR2 to FQGNSA. The germline V and J ends show losses of 4 bases and 4 bases respectively, and no gene match explains 14 bases of the junction. CDR3 length: 17 amino acids, cysteine to phenylalanine. Here the CDR3 DNA is all that survives: 51 bases in frame from base 1. Every donor was a healthy Caucasian. The TCR comes from a newborn girl in good health. Sequencing input: cord blood. Here the chain combines TRBV7-2 and TRBJ2-3, with 7 bases matching TRBD2. The CDR3 region reads CASSSITSGALPDTQYF. Here is the DNA: TGTGCCAGCAGCTCCATAACAAGCGGGGCACTCCCAGATACGCAGTATTTT. This CDR3, with the reference TRBV7-2 and TRBJ2-3 proteins standing in past its ends, gives the full variable domain GAGVSQSPSNKVTEKGKDVELRCDPISGHTALYWYRQSLGQGLEFLIYFQGNSAPDKSGLPSDRFSAERTGGSVSTLTIQRTQQEDSAVYLCASSSITSGALPDTQYFGPGTRLTVL.